This T cell receptor beta chain derives from a study of CD8 T cells in Susac syndrome. V was trimmed by 5 bases and J by 6 bases, leaving 11 bases between them. Looked up from germline, CDR1 is SEHNR and CDR2 is FQNEAQ (reference sequence). The CDR3 runs 12 residues. RNA in amounts of about 0.45 to 1 ug was reverse transcribed with random hexamers. A single record per CDR3 protein comes from TCRdb applying MiXCR to the immunoSEQ multiplex PCR reads. In the table there are around 270,000 distinct CDR3 sequences, 70% to 90% of which are singletons. The clonotype originates from a human donor with multiple sclerosis. The specimen was CD8+ T cells from PBMCs. The chain links TRBV7-9 to TRBJ2-7; tentatively, D is TRBD2 (6 bases). The CDR3, as DNA: TGTGCCAGCAGCCCGGAGGGCCGCGAGCAGTACTTC. It is translated as CASSPEGREQYF.